Listed here are 17 T cell receptor beta chains from one sample, sequenced in a study of T cell repertoires in cytomegalovirus infection. These TCRs are of unknown antigen specificity. MiXCR was run by TCRdb on the reads, yielding one entry per CDR3 protein. The sample carries about 500,000 distinct CDR3 sequences, roughly a third recorded once. This specimen was cultured PBMCs, taken from culture after CMV antigen stimulation. The receptor source for this set is a human donor in good health (CMV status not recorded). Some clones in this sample may be carry-over from other donors' samples.

This clonotype was counted only a few times. V is TRBV6-5 and J is TRBJ2-1, with 9 bases identical to TRBD2. This CDR3 has 16 amino acids. The V and J ends lost 0 bases and 7 bases, in that order; junction bases with no gene match: 7. Germline V gives CDR1 MNHEY, CDR2 SVGAGI. The chain's CDR3 is CASSYSREGLRNEQFF. CDR3 nucleotide sequence: TGTGCCAGCAGTTACTCGCGGGAGGGCCTTCGGAATGAGCAGTTCTTC.

The J gene is TRBJ1-1, the V gene TRBV14, with D uncertain. Germline V gene lookup returns CDR1 SGHDN and CDR2 FVKESK. The CDR3 runs to 15 residues. Trimming shortened V by 0 bases and J by 0 bases, and 8 bases separated the two germline ends. For the CDR3, the DNA is TGTGCCAGCAGCCAAGATGGATTTATGAACACTGAAGCTTTCTTT. Translating it yields CASSQDGFMNTEAFF.

This clonotype has just a few counts. The rearrangement links TRBV19 to TRBJ2-1; 7 nucleotides match TRBD1. The CDR3 has 15 residues. V lost 0 bases, J lost 5 bases, and 4 bases stayed unmatched. From germline, CDR1 is LNHDA and CDR2 SQIVND (reference sequence). CDR3 residues: CASSIDLGTDNEQFF. For the CDR3, the DNA is TGTGCCAGTAGTATAGATCTGGGGACAGACAATGAGCAGTTCTTC. The complete variable domain, with remaining parts taken from reference TRBV19 and TRBJ2-1, reads DGGITQSPKYLFRKEGQNVTLSCEQNLNHDAMYWYRQDPGQGLRLIYYSQIVNDFQKGDIAEGYSVSREKKESFPLTVTSAQKNPTAFYLCASSIDLGTDNEQFFGPGTRLTVL.

The chain is built from TRBV12-3 or TRBV12-4 and TRBJ2-1, with 9 bases identical to TRBD1. The CDR3 length is 17 residues. V lost 5 bases and J lost 6; bases outside the gene matches: 14. The chain's CDR3 is CASSTSDRGRPINEQFF. The CDR3 nucleotides are TGTGCCAGCAGTACCTCGGACAGGGGAAGGCCTATCAATGAGCAGTTCTTC.

The chain employs TRBV2 and TRBJ2-2; D possibly corresponds to TRBD1 (6 bases). This CDR3 region has 13 residues. Germline CDR1 and CDR2: SNHLY and FYNNEI. Trimming stripped 6 bases from V and 3 bases from J, with 8 bases between. CDR3 DNA sequence: TGTGCCAGCAGGCAGGGGCACACCGGGGAGCTGTTTTTT. Translating gives CASRQGHTGELFF.

The chain has TRBV7-4 and TRBJ1-4; 7 nucleotides line up with TRBD1. Germline V gene lookup returns CDR1 SGHVT and CDR2 SQSDAQ. V gave up 3 bases and J gave up 14 bases; unmatched junction bases: 9. This CDR3 has 13 amino acids. The CDR3 here is CASSFFNRGGLFF. CDR3 nucleotides: TGTGCCAGCAGCTTCTTTAACAGGGGCGGCCTGTTTTTT.

In this sample, this clonotype turned up a few times. The J gene is TRBJ2-1, the V gene TRBV29-1; no clear D gene. The CDR3 consists of 11 residues. Germline CDR1 reads SQVTM; CDR2 reads ANQGSEA. The V and J ends lost 8 bases and 9 bases respectively, with 14 bases between them. The CDR3 bases are TGCAGCCTCCTCGACGTAGGTGAGCAGTTCTTC. This sequence encodes CSLLDVGEQFF.

The genes are TRBV19 and TRBJ2-3; 15 bases align to TRBD2. CDR1 is LNHDA, CDR2 SQIVND, per germline (reference sequence). Trimming took 5 bases from V and 3 from J; bases not matched to a gene: 6. The CDR3 is made up of 17 amino acids. CDR3 region: CASSHAGTSGRTDTQYF. CDR3 sequence (DNA): TGTGCCAGTAGTCACGCCGGGACTAGCGGGAGGACAGATACGCAGTATTTT.

J is TRBJ2-1 and V is TRBV7-2, with TRBD1 matching 7 bases. CDR3 length: 16 amino acids. CDR1 and CDR2 from the germline V gene are SGHTA and FQGNSA. With 1 base clipped from V and 5 bases from J, the junction kept 8 bases outside the gene matches. The CDR3 region is CASSLDSGTENNEQFF. The CDR3 nucleotides read TGTGCCAGCAGCTTAGATTCCGGGACAGAGAACAATGAGCAGTTCTTC. Together with reference TRBV7-2 and TRBJ2-1, the CDR3 gives the full variable domain: GAGVSQSPSNKVTEKGKDVELRCDPISGHTALYWYRQSLGQGLEFLIYFQGNSAPDKSGLPSDRFSAERTGGSVSTLTIQRTQQEDSAVYLCASSLDSGTENNEQFFGPGTRLTVL.

The chain joins TRBV27 to TRBJ2-3, with a possible D match to TRBD2 (6 bases). The CDR3 consists of 15 residues. Per germline, CDR1 MNHEY and CDR2 SMNVEV (reference sequence). Trimming removed 7 bases from V and 6 bases from J, with 20 bases in between. CDR3 loop: CASTRSAGRGDTQYF. The CDR3 nucleotides read TGTGCCAGCACCCGCTCAGCCGGGAGAGGGGATACGCAGTATTTT.

This clonotype was seen a handful of times. J is TRBJ2-7 and V is TRBV4-2; D gene uncertain. CDR1 and CDR2 from the germline V gene are LGHNA and YNFKEQ. This CDR3 is built from 15 residues. V was cut by 3 bases and J by 1 base, with 13 bases left in between. In DNA form, the CDR3 reads TGTGCCAGCAGCCATAAAGGGCCCGGATCCTACGAGCAGTACTTC. The encoded protein is CASSHKGPGSYEQYF.

The V call is TRBV19, the J call TRBJ2-1; D is unresolved. The ends were cut back, 7 bases at V and 0 bases at J, with 13 bases in the middle. Germline CDR1 is LNHDA and CDR2 is SQIVND (reference sequence). The CDR3 has 15 residues. CDR3: CASKTDASSYNEQFF. As DNA, the CDR3 is TGTGCCAGTAAGACGGACGCAAGCTCCTACAATGAGCAGTTCTTC.

This chain uses TRBV12-3 or TRBV12-4 with TRBJ2-1, with 7 positions matching TRBD2. The V gene end was trimmed by 7 bases and the J gene end by 1 base; junction bases not matched to a gene: 7. The CDR3 has 15 residues. The CDR3 loop is CASKKRDGSYNEQFF. The CDR3 DNA is TGTGCCAGCAAAAAGCGGGACGGGTCCTACAATGAGCAGTTCTTC.

This chain uses TRBV6-6 with TRBJ2-2; D is unresolved. CDR3 length: 15 residues. The V gene lost 6 bases and the J gene lost 6 bases, with 17 bases spanning the gap. Germline-derived CDR1 and CDR2 are MNHNY and SVGAGI (reference sequence). The CDR3 region is CASRPQVPRAGELFF. In nucleotides, the CDR3 is TGTGCCAGCAGACCTCAGGTCCCGCGCGCCGGGGAGCTGTTTTTT.

The chain carries TRBV28 and TRBJ1-4; D perhaps matches TRBD1 (6 bases). Germline V gene lookup returns CDR1 MDHEN and CDR2 SYDVKM. V gave up 0 bases and J gave up 3 bases, with 8 bases separating them. The CDR3 runs to 15 residues. CDR3 protein: CASSLWGAANEKLFF. DNA of the CDR3: TGTGCCAGCAGTTTATGGGGGGCTGCTAATGAAAAACTGTTTTTT.

This clonotype was seen ten or more times. The CDR3 sequence: CASTEQSGNSYEQYF. Written as DNA, the CDR3 is TGTGCCAGCACCGAGCAAAGCGGAAACTCCTACGAGCAGTACTTC. The genes are TRBV7-2 and TRBJ2-7, with D maybe TRBD2 (5 bases). Between the trimmed V and J ends, which lost 7 bases and 0 bases, there was a span of 16 bases. Germline V gene lookup returns CDR1 SGHTA and CDR2 FQGNSA. CDR3 length: 15 residues.

This clonotype was counted many times. The chain links TRBV7-2 to TRBJ2-7; 13 positions agree with TRBD2. V lost 5 bases and J lost 5; bases outside the gene matches: 15. The germline V gene has CDR1 SGHTA and CDR2 FQGNSA. The CDR3 has 18 amino acids. CDR3 loop: CASSQIPGLAGFRDEQYF. DNA for the CDR3: TGTGCCAGCAGCCAAATTCCGGGACTAGCGGGATTCCGAGACGAGCAGTACTTC.